This TCR beta chain is from a study of blood T cell repertoires in COVID-19. Study as a whole: The United States, Italy and Spain provided the acute and convalescent COVID-19 samples. PBMCs, B-cell-depleted T cells, or T cells were the source of the cDNA or gDNA that made up the material.

With 5 bases clipped from V and 7 bases from J, the junction kept 10 bases outside the gene matches. This CDR3 has 16 amino acids. Per the germline V gene, CDR1 is LNHDA and CDR2 is SQIVND (reference sequence). Profiling relied on immunoSEQ multiplex PCR, and the TCRdb table lists in-frame clones only, not all of them. The table has under 200,000 clones, approximately 88% seen once. The sample taken for sequencing was peripheral blood. The chain is built from TRBV19 and TRBJ1-5; 11 nucleotides match TRBD1. The receptor comes from a woman aged 80 or older with active or convalescent COVID-19. The CDR3 sequence is CASSLRTGGGGQPQHF. CDR3 coding DNA: TGTGCCAGTAGTCTCCGGACAGGGGGCGGAGGACAGCCCCAGCATTTT.